The present TCR beta chain was sequenced within a study of shared clonotypes between healthy human individuals. Study-level information: Aged 18 to 49, the donors were a couple of women and three men.

Germline CDR1 MNHNS, CDR2 SASEGT. The CDR3 sequence is 15 residues long. Trimming stripped 2 bases from V and 6 bases from J, with 14 bases between. Overall study results and limits: Owing to a small donor count, the genetic and exposure-history diversity represented was limited. Researchers sampled only blood; tissue repertoires likely differ.

The table lists this clone with a count of one. Antigen: not known. Sequencing was performed with immunoSEQ multiplex PCR; in TCRdb, only in-frame clones are kept and a portion is missing. The sample carries millions of clones, more than 80% recorded once. Every donor was a Caucasian adult from Nashville, Tennessee. This clonotype was obtained from a man in his late teens or twenties in good health. Some clones in this sample may be carry-over from other donors' samples. The chain carries TRBV6-1 and TRBJ2-1; D remains unclear. The sample was naive CD4+ T cells from PBMCs. Subset meaning: CD45RA+ positively selected. The CDR3, as DNA: TGTGCCAGCAGTGAATCGGCAGGATGGAGCAATGAGCAGTTCTTC. Translating it yields CASSESAGWSNEQFF.